This T cell receptor (beta chain) stems from a study of regulatory T cells in long-lasting Graves disease. This clonotype was recorded many times. Its antigen is not known. For TCR beta, libraries came from iRepertoire HTBI primers and Arm-PCR of CDR3 regions. TCRdb analysed the multiplex PCR reads with MiXCR anew, one entry per CDR3 protein. The table records approximately 250,000 distinct CDR3 sequences, 15% to 20% of them present only once. Time point in this sample: newly diagnosed GD, antithyroid drugs for less than 3 months. With RNA extracted from PBMCs as input, the TCR library was made. General study findings and limits: Newly diagnosed patients shared more than 750 public clonotypes; persistent patients shared approximately 2,900. For persistent Graves' patients, TCR diversity was lower than for newly diagnosed ones.

V shed 1 base and J 1 base; nucleotides not matched to a gene: 0. The CDR3 runs 16 residues. In germline, CDR1 is SGHAT, CDR2 FQNNGV. The material was peripheral blood mononuclear cells (PBMCs), obtained at new diagnosis, from a patient treated with antithyroid drugs. This TCR came from a female donor with Graves disease. The chain joins TRBV11-2 to TRBJ2-3, with 12 bases matching TRBD2. DNA of the CDR3: TGTGCCAGCAGCTTAGGACTAGCGGGGGGCACAGATACGCAGTATTTT. Residues: CASSLGLAGGTDTQYF.